This entry lists 18 T cell receptor beta chains sequenced from one sample in a study of siplizumab effects on memory and regulatory T cells. Produced via immunoSEQ multiplex PCR; TCRdb's table is partial and in-frame only. The data contain fewer than 120,000 clones, around 90% of them seen just once; the ten biggest clones take up 1.3%. Material for sequencing was CD4+ T cells sorted from blood. These receptors were obtained from a human donor in good health.

V gene TRBV10-3 combines with J gene TRBJ1-1; perhaps TRBD1 as D (5 bases). The CDR3 sequence is 17 residues long. CDR1 is ENHRY and CDR2 is SYGVKD in the germline V gene. Trimming shortened V by 0 bases and J by 1 base, and 15 bases separated the two germline ends. The CDR3 reads CAISESDWGRTNTEAFF. DNA for the CDR3: TGTGCCATCAGTGAGTCTGATTGGGGGAGGACGAACACTGAAGCTTTCTTT.

The rearrangement joins TRBV30 to TRBJ2-3; 7 bases agree with TRBD1. Germline CDR1 and CDR2: GTSNPN and SVGIG (reference sequence). J gave up 7 bases and V 1 base, and 5 bases lay outside the gene matches. The CDR3 runs 13 residues. Here the CDR3 DNA reads TGTGCCTGGAGTGCCTACAGGGGCTATACGCAGTATTTT. As protein: CAWSAYRGYTQYF.

The CDR3 loop reads CASLSAASSYNEQFF. The CDR3 nucleotides read TGTGCCAGCCTCTCGGCAGCGAGCTCCTACAATGAGCAGTTCTTC. The V gene is TRBV18, the J gene TRBJ2-1; D is unresolved. V was shortened by 8 bases and J by 0 bases, with 14 bases between the two germline ends. This CDR3 comprises 15 residues. CDR1 is KGHSH, CDR2 LQKENI, per germline.

This chain uses TRBV2 with TRBJ2-7; D may be TRBD2 (5 bases). The CDR3 is made up of 14 amino acids. V gave up 7 bases and J gave up 0 bases, with 13 bases separating them. Germline CDR1 is SNHLY and CDR2 is FYNNEI. The CDR3: CASISDRGSYEQYF. In nucleotides, the CDR3 is TGTGCCAGCATCTCGGACCGGGGCTCCTACGAGCAGTACTTC.

The DNA for the CDR3 is TGCGCCAGCCGGACGACTAGCGGGGGGGCAGATACGCAGTATTTT. Translated, it gives CASRTTSGGADTQYF. V is TRBV5-1 and J is TRBJ2-3; 14 nucleotides align to TRBD2. The germline V gene encodes CDR1 SGHRS and CDR2 YFSETQ. CDR3 length: 15 residues. V lost 7 bases to trimming and J lost 4 bases; unmatched junction nucleotides: 5.

The chain carries TRBV27 and TRBJ2-3; D unclear. This CDR3 has 14 amino acids. CDR1 is MNHEY, CDR2 SMNVEV, per germline (reference sequence). V lost 3 bases and J lost 7, with 14 bases in between. The CDR3: CASSFPGLTYTQYF. In nucleotides, the CDR3 is TGTGCCAGCAGTTTCCCGGGCCTTACCTATACGCAGTATTTT.

The CDR3 nucleotides are TGTGCCAGCAGCGGACAGGGCCTGAGTGCCTGGGCTGGCTACACCTTC. Its translation is CASSGQGLSAWAGYTF. V and J are TRBV9 and TRBJ1-2, with 7 bases that match TRBD1. V shed 3 bases and J 7 bases; nucleotides not matched to a gene: 15. The CDR3 covers 16 residues. The germline CDR1 and CDR2 sequences are SGDLS and YYNGEE.

The rearrangement links TRBV5-1 to TRBJ2-1; D might be TRBD1 (6 bases). V was shortened by 3 bases and J by 2 bases, with 15 bases between the two germline ends. CDR3 length equals 16 residues. Germline CDR1 SGHRS, CDR2 YFSETQ. The CDR3 DNA is TGCGCCAGCAGCTACCTACAGGGTTCACCCTACAATGAGCAGTTCTTC. It translates to CASSYLQGSPYNEQFF.

The chain employs TRBV9 and TRBJ2-7; possibly TRBD2 for D (6 bases). The V gene's germline CDR1 is SGDLS and CDR2 YYNGEE. Trimming took off 4 bases at V and 2 bases at J, with 16 bases between the two ends. The CDR3 loop spans 15 amino acids. The chain's CDR3 is CASSRTGTLTYEQYF. In DNA form, the CDR3 reads TGTGCCAGCAGCCGTACCGGGACTCTGACCTACGAGCAGTACTTC. Filled out from reference TRBV9 and TRBJ2-7, the complete variable domain reads DSGVTQTPKHLITATGQRVTLRCSPRSGDLSVYWYQQSLDQGLQFLIQYYNGEERAKGNILERFSAQQFPDLHSELNLSSLELGDSALYFCASSRTGTLTYEQYFGPGTRLTVT.

This chain links TRBV20-1 with TRBJ2-7; 8 bases are a match to TRBD2. The CDR3 is 11 amino acids. CDR1 DFQATT and CDR2 SNEGSKA come from the germline V gene (reference sequence). The CDR3 region is CSAGGIDEQYF. The CDR3 DNA reads TGCAGCGCGGGGGGAATCGACGAGCAGTACTTC.

The V gene is TRBV5-1, the J gene TRBJ2-5, with D perhaps matching TRBD1 (6 bases). Trimming removed 4 bases at V and 5 bases at J, with 21 bases between. Germline CDR1 SGHRS, CDR2 YFSETQ. The CDR3 runs to 16 residues. CDR3: CASSVQTMGAEETQYF. In DNA form, the CDR3 reads TGCGCCAGCAGCGTGCAAACTATGGGGGCTGAGGAGACCCAGTACTTC.

The V call is TRBV5-1, the J call TRBJ2-1, with 14 bases identical to TRBD2. Trimming at V came to 7 bases and at J to 5 bases, leaving 8 bases not matched to a gene. The V gene's germline CDR1 is SGHRS and CDR2 YFSETQ. This CDR3 is built from 16 residues. The CDR3 sequence: CASSTSGRALNNEQFF. CDR3 sequence (DNA): TGCGCCAGCTCGACTAGCGGGAGGGCCTTGAACAATGAGCAGTTCTTC.

V gene TRBV18 combines with J gene TRBJ1-2; 10 bases are a match to TRBD1. The CDR3 has 15 amino acids. V lost 3 bases and J lost 3; bases outside the gene matches: 4. The germline CDR1 and CDR2 sequences are KGHSH and LQKENI. CDR3 sequence (DNA): TGTGCCAGCTCACCCTTCGGACAGGGGGACTATGGCTACACCTTC. This encodes CASSPFGQGDYGYTF.

The chain employs TRBV18 and TRBJ1-1; 7 nucleotides match TRBD1. The CDR3 length is 14 residues. Unmatched junction bases numbered 5, after V lost 3 bases and J lost 4 bases. Germline-derived CDR1 and CDR2 are KGHSH and LQKENI. The CDR3 here is CASSPQTGTTEAFF. The DNA of the CDR3 is TGTGCCAGCTCACCCCAGACAGGGACCACTGAAGCTTTCTTT.

The chain has TRBV15 and TRBJ1-2, with D perhaps matching TRBD1 (5 bases). Germline CDR1 and CDR2: LNHNV and YYDKDF (reference sequence). The CDR3 spans 14 residues. The V and J ends lost 6 bases and 5 bases respectively, with 16 bases between them. Written as DNA, the CDR3 is TGTGCCACCAGGAACGGGGGGGGACGGTATGGCTACACCTTC. This sequence encodes CATRNGGGRYGYTF.

The chain is built from TRBV5-1 and TRBJ1-1; TRBD1 aligns across 8 bases. The germline V gene has CDR1 SGHRS and CDR2 YFSETQ. The CDR3 is 17 amino acids. J lost 8 bases, V lost 2 bases, and 17 bases had no gene match. CDR3 region: CASSLLRLTRTGLEAFF. The CDR3 DNA is TGCGCCAGCAGCTTACTTCGACTTACTCGGACAGGGCTAGAAGCTTTCTTT.

V and J are TRBV5-4 and TRBJ2-7; 7 nucleotides match TRBD1. Per the germline V gene, CDR1 is SGHNT and CDR2 is YYREEE (reference sequence). The ends lost 4 bases at V and 3 bases at J; junction bases unmatched: 16. CDR3 length: 17 residues. The CDR3 coding sequence is TGTGCCAGCAGCCTCCAGGGACAGCCCCCCTTCCACTACGAGCAGTACTTC. This sequence encodes CASSLQGQPPFHYEQYF.

The chain links TRBV7-8 to TRBJ2-6, with TRBD2 as a possible D gene (5 bases). There are 13 residues in the CDR3. Per germline, CDR1 SGHVS and CDR2 FQNEAQ. The CDR3 bases are TGTAGCAGCGGAAACTCTGGGGCCAACGTCCTGACTTTC. Translation: CSSGNSGANVLTF.